This passage covers 29 T cell receptor beta chains from one sample sequenced in a study of T-cell memory formation after mild COVID-19. From the 5' RACE reads, TCRdb called clonotypes with MiXCR, one entry per CDR3 protein. The sample lists 84,000 or so distinct CDR3 sequences, approximately 14% occurring once. Material: PBMCs or a T cell subset sorted from them (not recorded which). These receptors originate from an adult woman who had mild COVID-19 (a few samples of this study predate the infection). Cell type and time point are not known.

This clonotype has only a few counts. This chain links TRBV4-2 with TRBJ2-1, with TRBD2 matching 10 bases. CDR3 length: 15 amino acids. Germline V lookup: CDR1 LGHNA, CDR2 YNFKEQ. J gave up 4 bases and V 8 bases, and 8 bases lay outside the gene matches. In DNA form, the CDR3 reads TGTGCCAGCGACCCAGCGGGGGGGCGATACAATGAGCAGTTCTTC. Its protein is CASDPAGGRYNEQFF.

The V gene is TRBV19, the J gene TRBJ2-5; perhaps TRBD2 as D (6 bases). This CDR3 spans 15 amino acids. Germline assignment: CDR1 LNHDA and CDR2 SQIVND (reference sequence). V was cut by 5 bases and J by 5 bases, with 18 bases left in between. This CDR3 is CASSRGTLASETQYF. CDR3 in DNA: TGTGCCAGTAGTCGGGGGACTCTCGCGTCGGAGACCCAGTACTTC.

V gene TRBV11-2 combines with J gene TRBJ2-2; 10 bases are shared with TRBD1. This CDR3 contains 16 residues. Germline values: CDR1 SGHAT, CDR2 FQNNGV. V shed 1 base and J 7 bases; nucleotides not matched to a gene: 6. CDR3 DNA: TGTGCCAGCAGCTTAGGTCGACAGGGGGCTCACGGGGAGCTGTTTTTT. Translation gives CASSLGRQGAHGELFF.

This clonotype was picked up a small number of times. V usage is TRBV7-3 and J usage is TRBJ2-1, with D perhaps TRBD2 (7 bases). Germline CDR1 SGHTA, CDR2 FQGTGA. The CDR3 is 15 amino acids. V lost 2 bases to trimming and J lost 5 bases, with 13 bases between them. Here the CDR3 reads CASSLGAGANNEQFF. The CDR3 nucleotides read TGTGCCAGCAGCTTAGGGGCGGGGGCTAACAATGAGCAGTTCTTC. The variable domain in full, completed from reference TRBV7-3 and TRBJ2-1, reads GAGVSQTPSNKVTEKGKYVELRCDPISGHTALYWYRQSLGQGPEFLIYFQGTGAADDSGLPNDRFFAVRPEGSVSTLKIQRTERGDSAVYLCASSLGAGANNEQFFGPGTRLTVL.

This clonotype was counted a few times. The chain's CDR3 is CASSSGPYTGELFF. The CDR3 DNA follows: TGTGCCAGCAGCTCTGGACCTTACACCGGGGAGCTGTTTTTT. The V call is TRBV5-6, the J call TRBJ2-2; D call uncertain. Trimming took 3 bases from V and 3 from J, leaving 9 bases between them. CDR1 SGHDT and CDR2 YYEEEE come from the germline V gene. The CDR3 is 14 residues long.

This chain links TRBV4-3 with TRBJ2-6; D perhaps matches TRBD1 (6 bases). There are 18 residues in the CDR3. Trimming removed 4 bases from V and 0 bases from J, with 16 bases in between. CDR1 is LGHNA and CDR2 is YSLEER in the germline V gene. The CDR3 loop is CASSPNQGRGSGANVLTF. The CDR3 DNA reads as TGCGCCAGCAGCCCAAACCAGGGGAGAGGCTCTGGGGCCAACGTCCTGACTTTC.

The chain recombines TRBV5-1 with TRBJ1-1; maybe TRBD1 (5 bases). This CDR3 comprises 15 residues. Germline V gene lookup returns CDR1 SGHRS and CDR2 YFSETQ. V dropped 1 base and J dropped 1 base, with 11 bases sitting between them. CDR3 sequence reads: CASSLIGAPNTEAFF. CDR3 nucleotide sequence: TGCGCCAGCAGCTTGATCGGGGCACCGAACACTGAAGCTTTCTTT.

This clonotype was detected a few times. The rearrangement links TRBV15 to TRBJ2-3, with D possibly being TRBD1 or TRBD2 (6 bases each). Trimming shortened V by 2 bases and J by 0 bases, and 12 bases separated the two germline ends. The CDR3 spans 16 residues. Looked up from germline, CDR1 is LNHNV and CDR2 is YYDKDF (reference sequence). CDR3 sequence (DNA): TGTGCCACCAGCAGACCAACAGGGACTAGCACAGATACGCAGTATTTT. Its translation: CATSRPTGTSTDTQYF.

This clonotype was counted between two and nine times. The chain has TRBV7-9 and TRBJ1-5; weak D call: TRBD1 (5 bases). The CDR3 is made up of 14 amino acids. Germline V gives CDR1 SEHNR, CDR2 FQNEAQ (reference sequence). Trimming removed 4 bases from V and 4 bases from J, with 11 bases in between. The CDR3: CASSSTGPNQPQHF. The CDR3 DNA reads TGTGCCAGCAGCTCCACGGGGCCGAATCAGCCCCAGCATTTT.

There are a few counts of this clonotype. CDR3 amino acids: CASSAGGRLSYEQYF. The CDR3 nucleotides are TGTGCCAGCAGTGCTGGGGGGCGATTGTCCTACGAGCAGTACTTC. The chain carries TRBV9 and TRBJ2-7; D tentatively fits TRBD1 or TRBD2 (6 bases each). Germline CDR1 is SGDLS and CDR2 is YYNGEE. The CDR3 totals 15 residues. The V gene lost 5 bases and the J gene lost 1 base, with 16 bases spanning the gap.

V gene TRBV20-1 combines with J gene TRBJ2-1, with D tentatively TRBD2 (6 bases). Trimming stripped 6 bases from V and 8 bases from J, with 8 bases between. In germline, CDR1 is DFQATT, CDR2 SNEGSKA (reference sequence). The CDR3 spans 10 residues. The CDR3 protein is CSAGGYEQFF. DNA of the CDR3: TGCAGTGCGGGAGGCTATGAGCAGTTCTTC.

The table lists this clonotype with a few counts. The chain has TRBV7-9 and TRBJ2-3; 10 bases map to TRBD2. Germline-derived CDR1 and CDR2 are SEHNR and FQNEAQ (reference sequence). CDR3 length: 20 residues. V shed 1 base and J 1 base; nucleotides not matched to a gene: 14. CDR3 sequence reads: CASSLVQRTSGAHRTDTQYF. The CDR3 bases are TGTGCCAGCAGCTTAGTTCAGCGTACTAGCGGGGCCCACCGCACAGATACGCAGTATTTT.

This clonotype was detected many times. The V and J genes are TRBV6-5 and TRBJ2-1; tentative D call: TRBD2 (6 bases). Per germline, CDR1 MNHEY and CDR2 SVGAGI. Trimming stripped 5 bases from V and 8 bases from J, with 19 bases between. This CDR3 has 15 amino acids. The CDR3 is CASSHWALSGDEQFF. The CDR3 region has the DNA TGTGCCAGCAGTCATTGGGCCCTTTCGGGAGATGAGCAGTTCTTC.

This clonotype appeared a few times. The rearrangement links TRBV29-1 to TRBJ2-5, with 7 bases lining up with TRBD1. Germline assignment: CDR1 SQVTM and CDR2 ANQGSEA. V shed 1 base and J 5 bases; nucleotides not matched to a gene: 4. CDR3 size: 13 residues. DNA for the CDR3: TGCAGCGTTGAAGTTAGGGGGCGTGAGACCCAGTACTTC. Translated, it gives CSVEVRGRETQYF.

This clonotype has ten or more counts. The V call is TRBV20-1, the J call TRBJ2-1; no reliable D call. The CDR3 covers 16 residues. V was pared by 1 base and J by 0 bases, with 13 bases between. Germline CDR1 and CDR2: DFQATT and SNEGSKA (reference sequence). CDR3 sequence reads: CSARAGTENSYNEQFF. Here the CDR3 DNA reads TGCAGTGCTAGAGCCGGAACAGAGAACTCCTACAATGAGCAGTTCTTC.

This chain joins TRBV6-4 and TRBJ2-2, with TRBD1 as a possible D gene (6 bases). V shed 2 bases and J shed 5 bases, with 9 bases lying between them. The germline V gene encodes CDR1 MRHNA and CDR2 SNTAGT. The CDR3 totals 14 residues. CDR3 residues: CASSDMTGTGELFF. The DNA of the CDR3 is TGTGCCAGCAGTGACATGACAGGTACCGGGGAGCTGTTTTTT.

This clonotype was counted a few times. This chain uses TRBV9 with TRBJ2-3; D gene ambiguous. The germline V gene has CDR1 SGDLS and CDR2 YYNGEE. This CDR3 contains 13 residues. The germline V and J ends were trimmed by 4 bases and 4 bases, with 10 bases remaining between them. DNA for the CDR3: TGTGCCAGCAGCCCCCTCCCCCCAGATACGCAGTATTTT. Residues: CASSPLPPDTQYF.

This sequence joins TRBV9 and TRBJ2-1; D unresolved. The V end was cut by 0 bases, the J end by 6 bases, with 13 bases between. CDR1 is SGDLS and CDR2 is YYNGEE in the germline V gene. There are 15 residues in the CDR3. DNA of the CDR3: TGTGCCAGCAGCGTAGATCTCTCCAAGGGCAATGAGCAGTTCTTC. This encodes CASSVDLSKGNEQFF.

As for this clonotype: Relative to the germline gene, one junction end is altered; a read error may explain this. V and J are TRBV20-1 and TRBJ2-1; 11 bases are shared with TRBD2. The CDR3 runs to 16 residues. The germline gives CDR1 DFQATT, CDR2 SNEGSKA (reference sequence). CDR3 region: CSTRELAGVVGYEQFF. DNA for the CDR3: TGCAGTACTAGAGAACTAGCGGGAGTTGTCGGGTATGAGCAGTTCTTC.

This clonotype was observed a few times. The rearrangement links TRBV6-6 to TRBJ2-3, with D tentatively TRBD2 (5 bases). The CDR3 sequence is 13 residues long. Germline V gene data show CDR1 as MNHNY and CDR2 as SVGAGI (reference sequence). V shed 8 bases and J shed 4 bases, with 13 bases lying between them. CDR3 DNA: TGTGCCAGCCGGCACACTAGATCAGATACGCAGTATTTT. It codes for CASRHTRSDTQYF.

This clonotype appeared a few times. The chain links TRBV20-1 to TRBJ2-5; 8 bases are a match to TRBD2. V lost 4 bases, J lost 2 bases, and 6 bases stayed unmatched. The CDR3 spans 14 residues. The germline CDR1 and CDR2 sequences are DFQATT and SNEGSKA (reference sequence). The CDR3 is CSANRLAQQETQYF. In nucleotides, the CDR3 is TGCAGTGCTAATCGACTAGCGCAGCAAGAGACCCAGTACTTC.

This chain uses TRBV20-1 with TRBJ2-7, with 11 bases matching TRBD2. The CDR3 has 14 amino acids. Unmatched junction bases numbered 9, after V lost 6 bases and J lost 5 bases. Germline V gives CDR1 DFQATT, CDR2 SNEGSKA (reference sequence). The CDR3 spells CSARRLAGTNEQYF. CDR3 DNA sequence: TGCAGTGCCCGTCGACTAGCGGGAACCAACGAGCAGTACTTC.

Written as DNA, the CDR3 is TGCGCCAGCAGCTTGGGGACTAGCGGGAACGAGCAGTACTTC. Translating gives CASSLGTSGNEQYF. The genes are TRBV5-1 and TRBJ2-7; 12 bases agree with TRBD2. The V gene end was trimmed by 0 bases and the J gene end by 5 bases; junction bases not matched to a gene: 0. Looked up from germline, CDR1 is SGHRS and CDR2 is YFSETQ. The CDR3 is 14 amino acids.

This clonotype turned up a few times. The CDR3 here is CASSLSSGDGELFF. DNA for the CDR3: TGTGCCAGCAGTTTATCGAGCGGGGACGGGGAGCTGTTTTTT. V gene TRBV12-3 or TRBV12-4 combines with J gene TRBJ2-2; 7 bases align to TRBD2. The V and J ends lost 2 bases and 7 bases, in that order; junction bases with no gene match: 4. The CDR3 spans 14 residues.

In this sample, this clonotype turned up a few times. The chain joins TRBV12-3 or TRBV12-4 to TRBJ1-3, with D unresolved. This CDR3 spans 12 amino acids. The germline V and J ends were trimmed by 8 bases and 0 bases, with 5 bases remaining between them. CDR3 loop: CASRYSGNTIYF. The CDR3 DNA is TGTGCCAGCCGATACTCTGGAAACACCATATATTTT.

The chain uses TRBV4-1 and TRBJ2-7; 10 bases map to TRBD1. This CDR3 region has 15 residues. The germline V gene has CDR1 MGHRA and CDR2 YSYEKL. With V trimmed by 4 bases and J by 4 bases, 7 bases remained unmatched. CDR3 amino acids: CASSPPGQGLYEQYF. The DNA of the CDR3 is TGCGCCAGCAGCCCGCCGGGACAGGGGCTGTACGAGCAGTACTTC.

This clonotype has a single count. The CDR3: CASSYLHRDLRVEATQYF. The CDR3 region has the DNA TGTGCCAGCAGTTATCTACACCGGGACTTACGAGTAGAGGCCACGCAGTATTTT. This chain joins TRBV6-2 or TRBV6-3 and TRBJ2-3, with D perhaps matching TRBD2 (6 bases). CDR1 is MNHEY, CDR2 SVGEGT, per germline. The length of the CDR3 is 18 residues. Deletions cut 3 bases from V and 9 bases from J, with 28 bases between.

This clonotype has more than one count but fewer than ten. The CDR3 sequence is CSARRDRGVSTDTQYF. Written as DNA, the CDR3 is TGCAGTGCTAGACGTGATAGGGGGGTTAGCACAGATACGCAGTATTTT. V is TRBV20-1 and J is TRBJ2-3; D tentatively fits TRBD1 or TRBD2 (6 bases each). The V gene lost 2 bases and the J gene lost 0 bases, with 15 bases spanning the gap. CDR1 is DFQATT and CDR2 is SNEGSKA in the germline V gene (reference sequence). The CDR3 is 16 residues long.

This clonotype appeared a few times. The chain is built from TRBV7-9 and TRBJ2-2; TRBD2 matches 8 bases. The junction had 3 bases not matched to a gene; V was cut back by 4 bases and J by 5 bases. Germline values: CDR1 SEHNR, CDR2 FQNEAQ (reference sequence). CDR3 length: 14 amino acids. CDR3 residues: CASSWAGGTGELFF. The CDR3 bases are TGTGCCAGCAGCTGGGCGGGAGGAACCGGGGAGCTGTTTTTT.